This T cell receptor beta chain was obtained from a study of blood T cell repertoires in COVID-19 (dated by TCRdb to the early 2020s). Study-wide context: Collaborator samples came from the United States, Italy and Spain and covered acute and convalescent phases of COVID-19. The prospective study material was composed of cDNA or gDNA derived from T cells, B-cell-depleted T cells, or PBMCs. Subjects who had been exposed to COVID-19, were actively infected with it, or had recovered from it provided the deeply sampled blood TCRbeta repertoires that made up the dataset. The repertoires were released in a freely available public database meant as a resource for research on the immune response to SARS-CoV-2. The samples were drawn from the first 160 participants of the ongoing ImmuneRACE study and from 1,254 subjects provided by 6 global collaborators. Nearly every sample came with metadata listing a de-identified subject ID, COVID-19 status, age in years and sex. HLA class I and class II types, where available, came from metadata supplied by the sample provider rather than from assay-based typing. General study outcomes and caveats: The quantity of clinical and demographic metadata differed by source and by participant and was supplied without curation.

In the prospective study, participants were roughly 18 to 89 years old, resided in fewer than 25 geographic areas of the United States, and were enrolled through a virtual design. In the prospective study, cohorts were assigned on the basis of participant-reported clinical history obtained from a screening survey and a study questionnaire. Recovered participants in ImmuneRACE Cohort 3 were defined as having two consecutive negative NP/OP PCR tests, clearance from a healthcare professional, or resolution of symptoms. In the prospective study, whole blood, serum and a nasopharyngeal or oropharyngeal swab were collected from each participant by mobile phlebotomists. Participants in the prospective study had the option to provide additional blood draws and questionnaires over an approximately two-month period. Before DNA extraction, prospective study blood samples were shipped either frozen or at room temperature.

TCRbeta CDR3 regions were amplified from genomic DNA by means of the immunoSEQ Assay, a bias-controlled multiplex PCR. Concerning the study's data processing: Within the assay, amplification of reference gene primers was used to estimate how many nucleated cells each sample contained. Sequence reads were collapsed and filtered to measure the absolute abundance of every unique TCRbeta CDR3 rearrangement. For each sample, productive Simpson clonality was calculated as the square root of Simpson's diversity index across productive rearrangements. This immuneACCESS table, as held by TCRdb, lists in-frame sequences with V and J called but not all clones. Of the missing ones, under half trace to an unresolved V gene in checked studies; the others have no known cause. That table is the source of V, J and clone size, and D and trimming were worked out from the DNA. The sample includes 200,000 or so clones, with about nine tenths observed a single time. Around 2.7% of the sample is taken by the ten largest.

The CDR3 starts with the cysteine, ends with the phenylalanine, and has 16 residues. CDR3 DNA only is kept here, 48 bases in frame from base 1. Germline trimming amounts to 10 bases on V and 3 bases on J, with 14 as the count of junction bases outside the gene matches. CDR1 and CDR2 are read off the germline V gene (reference sequence) as LGHDT and YNNKEL. About this clone: Its specific antigen is unknown. Base quality data are lacking; no much larger clone is found one base away.

The sequence is built from TRBV3-1 (or the pseudogene TRBV3-2) and TRBJ1-1; 10 bases in the middle match TRBD1. The source is a woman between 25 and 40 years old who had recovered from COVID-19. The sample was PBMCs or T cells enriched from blood (not recorded which). CDR3 loop: CANSGQGCVVDTEAFF. The DNA reads as follows: TGTGCCAACTCGGGACAGGGGTGTGTGGTCGACACTGAAGCTTTCTTT.